The 12 T cell receptor beta chains below all came from one sample that was sequenced in a study of shared clonotypes between healthy human individuals. Data came from immunoSEQ multiplex PCR; TCRdb stores just in-frame clones and leaves some out. The repertoire holds about 1.5 million clones, with approximately 98% as singletons. Sequenced sample: naive CD4+ T cells sorted from blood. Stated subset: CD45RA+ positively selected. All receptors derive from a young man in good health.

The chain carries TRBV30 and TRBJ1-2; possible D gene TRBD1, 5 bases. CDR3 length equals 13 residues. V gave up 8 bases and J gave up 8 bases, with 21 bases separating them. Germline V gene lookup returns CDR1 GTSNPN and CDR2 SVGIG (reference sequence). The CDR3 reads CARSGTVAGGYTF. The CDR3 bases are TGTGCCCGTTCCGGGACGGTGGCGGGGGGCTACACCTTC.

The V and J genes are TRBV7-6 and TRBJ2-5; D gene uncertain. The CDR3 is 11 amino acids. Germline V gives CDR1 SGHVS, CDR2 FNYEAQ. Trimming left V 4 bases short and J 3 bases short, with 3 bases between. The chain's CDR3 is CASSSKETQYF. In DNA form, the CDR3 reads TGTGCCAGCAGCTCCAAAGAGACCCAGTACTTC. Variable domain in full (rest from reference TRBV7-6 and TRBJ2-5): GAGVSQSPRYKVTKRGQDVALRCDPISGHVSLYWYRQALGQGPEFLTYFNYEAQQDKSGLPNDRFSAERPEGSISTLTIQRTEQRDSAMYRCASSSKETQYFGPGTRLLVL.

The chain couples TRBV28 to TRBJ2-1; D call uncertain. Germline V lookup: CDR1 MDHEN, CDR2 SYDVKM. There are 12 residues in the CDR3. Trimming took 4 bases from V and 8 from J, leaving 9 bases between them. This CDR3 is CASSSYGYEQFF. Here the CDR3 DNA reads TGTGCCAGCAGTTCATATGGGTATGAGCAGTTCTTC.

The genes are TRBV2 and TRBJ1-3; perhaps TRBD1 as D (6 bases). Trimming stripped 6 bases from V and 3 bases from J, with 12 bases between. Looked up from germline, CDR1 is SNHLY and CDR2 is FYNNEI. This CDR3 comprises 14 residues. In nucleotides, the CDR3 is TGTGCCAGCAGGCCGGGGGGGCTTGGAAACACCATATATTTT. This translates into CASRPGGLGNTIYF.

CDR3 nucleotide sequence: TGTGCCAGCAGCTTAGTGCCCGGAGCCGGGGAGCTGTTTTTT. It encodes CASSLVPGAGELFF. This rearrangement joins TRBV7-2 to TRBJ2-2; D is undetermined. The CDR3 contains 14 residues. Germline V gives CDR1 SGHTA, CDR2 FQGNSA. V lost 1 base to trimming and J lost 6 bases, with 9 bases between them.

The rearrangement links TRBV29-1 to TRBJ2-7; 11 nucleotides match TRBD1. CDR3 length: 12 residues. J was trimmed by 8 bases and V by 6 bases; bases with no gene match: 6. CDR1 and CDR2 (germline): SQVTM, ANQGSEA. Here the CDR3 reads CSVRGTGGQQYF. CDR3 in DNA: TGCAGCGTCCGCGGGACAGGGGGTCAGCAGTACTTC.

The gene calls are TRBV10-1 and TRBJ2-7, with D unclear. CDR1 WNHNN and CDR2 SYGVQD come from the germline V gene (reference sequence). This CDR3 contains 13 residues. V was shortened by 4 bases and J by 6 bases, with 13 bases between the two germline ends. CDR3 region: CASSATPRSEQYF. CDR3 DNA sequence: TGCGCCAGCAGTGCCACCCCGCGGAGCGAGCAGTACTTC.

This chain uses TRBV25-1 with TRBJ2-1; 11 nucleotides match TRBD2. CDR3 length: 18 residues. The germline V gene has CDR1 MGHDK and CDR2 SYGVNS. The ends lost 7 bases at V and 8 bases at J; junction bases unmatched: 19. The CDR3 loop reads CASMGTTDLTSGSYEQFF. The CDR3 nucleotides read TGTGCCAGCATGGGGACGACCGATTTAACTAGCGGGAGTTATGAGCAGTTCTTC.

The V gene is TRBV5-6, the J gene TRBJ2-1, with 13 bases identical to TRBD2. This CDR3 has 15 amino acids. J gave up 6 bases and V 1 base, and 1 base lay outside the gene matches. Germline V gives CDR1 SGHDT, CDR2 YYEEEE. The CDR3 bases are TGTGCCAGCAGCTTGTGGACTAGCGGGAGCAATGAGCAGTTCTTC. The encoded protein is CASSLWTSGSNEQFF.

This clone appeared once. The chain combines TRBV4-3 with TRBJ1-3, with D unresolved. CDR1 LGHNA and CDR2 YSLEER come from the germline V gene. The CDR3 is 13 residues long. Trimming cost V 4 bases and J 4 bases, with 8 bases left between them. CDR3 residues: CASSPETGNTIYF. The CDR3 DNA is TGCGCCAGCAGCCCCGAGACAGGAAACACCATATATTTT.

The chain has TRBV5-6 and TRBJ2-7, with 8 bases that match TRBD1. The CDR3 totals 16 residues. V lost 2 bases and J lost 1; bases outside the gene matches: 8. Germline values: CDR1 SGHDT, CDR2 YYEEEE. This chain's CDR3 is CASSLSPRDRSYEQYF. For the CDR3, the DNA is TGTGCCAGCAGCTTATCGCCCCGGGACAGGTCCTACGAGCAGTACTTC.

V is TRBV7-2 and J is TRBJ2-7, with D tentatively TRBD1 (5 bases). The CDR3 runs to 15 residues. V was clipped by 3 bases and J by 0 bases, with 12 bases between them. Per germline, CDR1 SGHTA and CDR2 FQGNSA. For the CDR3, the DNA is TGTGCCAGCAGCTTGGGGCGGACAAGCTCCTACGAGCAGTACTTC. Encoded protein: CASSLGRTSSYEQYF.